These 20 T cell receptor beta chains came from one sample sequenced in a study of blood T cells in healthy people across ages. A sample-barcoded 5' primer and a J-beta primer mix were used in a second PCR of roughly 7 to 12 cycles. TCRdb processed the 5' RACE reads anew with MiXCR; each CDR3 protein has one entry. The table lists 700,000 to 850,000 distinct CDR3 sequences, approximately 55% of them singletons. The sample was blood. The receptors derive from a man aged 80 or over in good health.

The chain couples TRBV4-1 to TRBJ2-7; 10 bases agree with TRBD2. CDR1 MGHRA and CDR2 YSYEKL come from the germline V gene. Trimming took 5 bases from V and 1 from J; bases not matched to a gene: 8. CDR3 length: 16 residues. In DNA form, the CDR3 reads TGCGCCAGCAGCTTCGAGGGACTAGCGAGTTCCTACGAGCAGTACTTC. Protein product: CASSFEGLASSYEQYF.

The chain employs TRBV6-1 and TRBJ1-2, with D tentatively TRBD1 (6 bases). Germline V gene sequence: CDR1 MNHNS, CDR2 SASEGT. The CDR3 covers 14 residues. Between the trimmed V and J ends, which lost 3 bases and 4 bases, there was a span of 12 bases. In nucleotides, the CDR3 is TGTGCCAGCAGTGAGGGGGCCTCCCCCTATGGCTACACCTTC. This gives the protein CASSEGASPYGYTF.

This chain joins TRBV12-3 or TRBV12-4 and TRBJ2-5, with D perhaps matching TRBD1 or TRBD2 (6 bases each). The last part of the DNA fits TRBJ2-7 better; the J call may be wrong. The CDR3 has 14 amino acids. This CDR3 is CATRRGAFTYEQYF. CDR3 sequence (DNA): TGTGCCACGAGGAGGGGGGCGTTCACCTACGAGCAGTACTTC.

This clonotype was seen once. The V and J genes are TRBV18 and TRBJ1-2, with a weak D call TRBD1 (6 bases). This CDR3 has 16 residues. The germline V gene has CDR1 KGHSH and CDR2 LQKENI. V was trimmed by 0 bases and J by 4 bases, leaving 15 bases between them. In DNA, the CDR3 is TGTGCCAGCTCACCACCGGGGGCAGGGGTACTCTATGGCTACACCTTC. It encodes CASSPPGAGVLYGYTF.

The chain links TRBV29-1 to TRBJ2-1; possibly TRBD2 for D (6 bases). Trimming shortened V by 7 bases and J by 0 bases, and 25 bases separated the two germline ends. The CDR3 extends over 18 amino acids. The germline gives CDR1 SQVTM, CDR2 ANQGSEA. This CDR3 reads CSAYGGVNFPSSYNEQFF. In DNA, the CDR3 is TGCAGCGCTTACGGGGGAGTAAATTTCCCGAGCTCCTACAATGAGCAGTTCTTC.

The genes are TRBV2 and TRBJ2-1, with TRBD1 matching over 9 bases. CDR1 and CDR2 from the germline V gene are SNHLY and FYNNEI. The CDR3 covers 15 residues. With 7 bases clipped from V and 1 base from J, the junction kept 5 bases outside the gene matches. The CDR3 is CASKLDRGSYNEQFF. CDR3 bases: TGTGCCAGCAAATTGGACAGGGGATCCTACAATGAGCAGTTCTTC.

The chain combines TRBV5-1 with TRBJ2-6; D is ambiguous. Germline V gives CDR1 SGHRS, CDR2 YFSETQ. CDR3 size: 16 residues. In DNA form, the CDR3 reads TGCGGCAACAGCCCCCTCAGCCACTCTGGGGCCAACGTCCTGACTTTC. Translation gives CGNSPLSHSGANVLTF.

The chain links TRBV5-1 to TRBJ2-3, with TRBD2 matching over 13 bases. CDR3 size: 19 residues. Germline V gives CDR1 SGHRS, CDR2 YFSETQ. J lost 2 bases, V lost 1 base, and 10 bases had no gene match. CDR3 region: CASSLFGLAGVGVTDTQYF. CDR3 nucleotide sequence: TGCGCCAGCAGCTTGTTCGGACTAGCGGGAGTGGGGGTCACAGATACGCAGTATTTT. The variable domain in full, with the rest retrieved from reference TRBV5-1 and TRBJ2-3, is KAGVTQTPRYLIKTRGQQVTLSCSPISGHRSVSWYQQTPGQGLQFLFEYFSETQRNKGNFPGRFSGRQFSNSRSEMNVSTLELGDSALYLCASSLFGLAGVGVTDTQYFGPGTRLTVL.

The rearrangement uses TRBV6-5 and TRBJ2-5; D possibly matches TRBD1 or TRBD2 (5 bases each). CDR3 length: 14 amino acids. The V end lost 6 bases, the J end lost 4 bases, and 15 bases lay between the germline ends. The germline gives CDR1 MNHEY, CDR2 SVGAGI. This CDR3 reads CASSPTGPGETQYF. The CDR3 bases are TGTGCCAGCAGCCCTACGGGGCCAGGAGAGACCCAGTACTTC.

The V gene is TRBV7-3, the J gene TRBJ2-2; 11 nucleotides match TRBD2. CDR1 and CDR2 (germline): SGHTA, FQGTGA. CDR3 length equals 17 residues. V lost 4 bases and J lost 2; bases outside the gene matches: 6. For the CDR3, the DNA is TGTGCCAGCAGCTCCCCGACTAGCGGGGCTAACACCGGGGAGCTGTTTTTT. Its protein is CASSSPTSGANTGELFF.

In this sample, this clonotype turned up once. J is TRBJ1-1 and V is TRBV15; no reliable D call. Looked up from germline, CDR1 is LNHNV and CDR2 is YYDKDF (reference sequence). CDR3 size: 14 residues. The V end was cut by 5 bases, the J end by 0 bases, with 10 bases between. The CDR3 region has the DNA TGTGCCACCAGCCCGGGAGGCATGAACACTGAAGCTTTCTTT. It yields the protein CATSPGGMNTEAFF.

The chain employs TRBV11-2 and TRBJ2-4, with D perhaps matching TRBD1 (6 bases). There are 21 residues in the CDR3. Germline assignment: CDR1 SGHAT and CDR2 FQNNGV. V lost 0 bases and J lost 1, with 25 bases in between. The CDR3 protein is CASSLEGYTPQGRWAKNIQYF. The CDR3 coding sequence is TGTGCCAGCAGCTTAGAGGGGTATACACCACAGGGACGTTGGGCCAAAAACATTCAGTACTTC.

This clonotype was found a few times. The V gene is TRBV28, the J gene TRBJ2-4; 8 bases match TRBD1. The J call is doubtful: the DNA matches TRBJ2-7 better. Germline V CDR1 and CDR2: MDHEN, SYDVKM. CDR3 size: 14 residues. The CDR3 nucleotides are TGTGCCAGCCGACGACAGGGGTTGAGAAACGAGCAGTACTTC. The encoded protein is CASRRQGLRNEQYF.

This clonotype was seen only a few times. J is TRBJ2-7 and V is TRBV9; no clear D gene. With 0 bases removed from V and 2 bases from J, the gap between germline ends came to 9 bases. The germline V gene encodes CDR1 SGDLS and CDR2 YYNGEE. The CDR3 extends over 14 amino acids. CDR3 in DNA: TGTGCCAGCAGCGTAGTGGCAGACCCCTACGAGCAGTACTTC. This gives the protein CASSVVADPYEQYF. Filled out from reference TRBV9 and TRBJ2-7, the complete variable domain reads DSGVTQTPKHLITATGQRVTLRCSPRSGDLSVYWYQQSLDQGLQFLIQYYNGEERAKGNILERFSAQQFPDLHSELNLSSLELGDSALYFCASSVVADPYEQYFGPGTRLTVT.

V and J are TRBV6-1 and TRBJ2-5; 7 nucleotides match TRBD2. Germline assignment: CDR1 MNHNS and CDR2 SASEGT. The CDR3 is 16 residues long. Trimming removed 8 bases from V and 0 bases from J; junction bases left unmatched: 12. CDR3 coding DNA: TGTGCCAGCGGGGGGGGTCAACTAGCAAACCAAGAGACCCAGTACTTC. Translating gives CASGGGQLANQETQYF.

A word on this clonotype: This may stem from a read error, because a much larger clone lies one nucleotide away. The J gene is TRBJ2-5, the V gene TRBV28, with D perhaps matching TRBD2 (6 bases). V lost 6 bases, J lost 11 bases, and 22 bases lay in between. The CDR3 loop spans 14 amino acids. Germline V gene sequence: CDR1 MDHEN, CDR2 SYDVKM. The CDR3 region is CASSGERALREQYF. CDR3 DNA sequence: TGTGCCAGCAGCGGGGAGCGGGCACTCCGGGAGCAGTACTTC.

V gene TRBV20-1 combines with J gene TRBJ2-5, with TRBD2 as a possible D gene (6 bases). TRBJ2-7 explains the end of the DNA better; the J call may be wrong. The CDR3 spans 16 residues. Germline assignment: CDR1 DFQATT and CDR2 SNEGSKA (reference sequence). CDR3: CSASTGTSGEWYEQYF. The CDR3, as DNA: TGCAGTGCATCAACCGGGACCTCGGGGGAGTGGTACGAGCAGTACTTC.

This clonotype occurred a few times. The chain joins TRBV27 to TRBJ2-7; D gene uncertain. This CDR3 region has 13 residues. The germline V gene has CDR1 MNHEY and CDR2 SMNVEV (reference sequence). V dropped 5 bases and J dropped 0 bases, with 8 bases sitting between them. CDR3 in amino acids: CASSVAGSYEQYF. Here the CDR3 DNA reads TGTGCCAGCAGTGTAGCCGGCTCCTACGAGCAGTACTTC.

As concerns this clonotype: A much more abundant neighbour one base away suggests this may be a read error. J is TRBJ2-6 and V is TRBV9; TRBD2 might be the D (5 bases). The CDR3 runs 17 residues. Germline CDR1 SGDLS, CDR2 YYNGEE. CDR3 nucleotides: TGTGCCGGCAGTTTCGAAGTGAGGGCACCTGGGGCCAACGTCCTGACTTTC. Amino acid sequence: CAGSFEVRAPGANVLTF.

The chain carries TRBV5-1 and TRBJ2-1; 13 bases map to TRBD2. This CDR3 is 14 amino acids long. CDR1 is SGHRS, CDR2 YFSETQ, per germline. V lost 6 bases to trimming and J lost 9 bases; unmatched junction nucleotides: 6. Here the CDR3 DNA reads TGCGCCAGCAACCCGACTAGCGGGAGGTGTGAGCAGTTCTTC. It yields the protein CASNPTSGRCEQFF.